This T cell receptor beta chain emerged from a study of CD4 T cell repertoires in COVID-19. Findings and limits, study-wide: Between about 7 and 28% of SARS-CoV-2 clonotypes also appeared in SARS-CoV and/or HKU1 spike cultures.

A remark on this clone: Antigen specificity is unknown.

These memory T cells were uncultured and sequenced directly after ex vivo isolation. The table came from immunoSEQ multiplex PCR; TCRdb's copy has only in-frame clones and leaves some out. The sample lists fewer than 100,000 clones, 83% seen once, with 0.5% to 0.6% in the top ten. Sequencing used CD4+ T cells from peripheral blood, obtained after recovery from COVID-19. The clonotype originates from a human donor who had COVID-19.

CDR3 DNA sequence: TGTGCCAGCAGCCACAGGGGTCGGGACTATGGCTACACCTTC. Translation: CASSHRGRDYGYTF. The genes are TRBV5-8 and TRBJ1-2, with 7 bases aligning to TRBD1. With V trimmed by 4 bases and J by 3 bases, 6 bases remained unmatched. The CDR3 length is 14 residues. CDR1 is SGHTS, CDR2 YDEGEE, per germline.